Relative to its sample, the clone carrying this T cell receptor (beta chain) is medium-sized. What it binds is not known. The template for each sample was roughly 600 ng of genomic DNA, which had been extracted from bulk tumor tissue. Multiple widely separated biopsies were taken from each primary tumor at surgery. Enrolled patients presented with newly diagnosed, previously untreated non-small cell lung cancer and underwent curative surgery. TCR beta CDR3 was amplified by multiplex PCR, first round nine to ten cycles, 32 V and 13 J primers. MiXCR was run by TCRdb on the multiplex PCR reads, yielding one entry per CDR3 protein. The table has 21,000 or so distinct CDR3 sequences, approximately 30% seen once. The data were obtained in a study of immune heterogeneity within non-small cell lung tumors. Turning to the study itself: A handful of squamous cell carcinomas, roughly eleven non-squamous carcinomas and 1 not otherwise specified made up the tumors.

Study findings and constraints: Across individual patients, the high-frequency T-cell receptor beta clonotypes were largely distinct. The study found identical dominant CDR3 beta clonotypes recurring across tumor sites within a patient, alongside site-unique high-frequency clones. Local T-cell clonality correlated moderately but significantly with local tumor mutational burden (R about 0.36).

With 0 bases clipped from V and 9 bases from J, the junction kept 8 bases outside the gene matches. Germline-derived CDR1 and CDR2 are GTSNPN and SVGIG (reference sequence). The CDR3 extends over 16 amino acids. The chain links TRBV30 to TRBJ2-1, with 13 bases lining up with TRBD2. The sequence was collected from a man aged 40-49 years with non-small cell lung cancer. The sample taken for sequencing was lung tumor tissue. CDR3 protein: CAWSVTGTSGIREQFF. The DNA of the CDR3 is TGTGCCTGGAGTGTTACCGGGACTAGCGGGATCCGTGAGCAGTTCTTC.